This T cell receptor (beta chain) was identified during a study of blood T cell repertoires in COVID-19. Germline trimming cut 1 base from V and 2 bases from J; bases unmatched to any gene: 6. The CDR3 loop spans 16 amino acids. Germline V CDR1 and CDR2: LGHDT, YNNKEL (reference sequence). Produced via immunoSEQ multiplex PCR; TCRdb's table is partial and in-frame only. This repertoire shows about 110,000 clones, around 86% found once; its top ten account for just over 4%. The chain employs TRBV3-1 (or the pseudogene TRBV3-2) and TRBJ2-3; TRBD2 matches 7 bases. Sequenced sample: peripheral blood. The TCR comes from an older woman with acute or convalescent COVID-19. The CDR3 loop reads CASSQVSGVTTDTQYF. The CDR3 coding sequence is TGTGCCAGCAGCCAAGTAAGCGGGGTAACCACAGATACGCAGTATTTT.